These 27 T cell receptor beta chains were all obtained from the same sample, sequenced in a study of shared clonotypes between healthy human individuals. The method was immunoSEQ multiplex PCR; TCRdb's version includes in-frame clones alone and lacks a portion of them. The sample has roughly 1,600,000 clones; approximately 98.5% are singletons. Source material: naive CD4+ T cells sorted from blood. Described subset: CD45RA+ positively selected. All receptors come from a young man in good health.

The chain links TRBV5-1 to TRBJ2-7; D remains unclear. Trimming pared 1 base from V and 7 bases from J, leaving 18 bases between. There are 15 residues in the CDR3. Looked up from germline, CDR1 is SGHRS and CDR2 is YFSETQ. The CDR3 bases are TGCGCCAGCAGCTTGTCTTTACCCCAGGTGGAAGAGCAGTACTTC. This sequence encodes CASSLSLPQVEEQYF.

V is TRBV15 and J is TRBJ2-5; D gene uncertain. The germline V gene has CDR1 LNHNV and CDR2 YYDKDF (reference sequence). V was clipped by 1 base and J by 1 base, with 10 bases between them. CDR3 size: 15 residues. The CDR3 region is CATSRGSSLQETQYF. In DNA form, the CDR3 reads TGTGCCACCAGCAGAGGGAGTAGTCTCCAAGAGACCCAGTACTTC.

This clone was picked up one time. CDR3 sequence reads: CASSLAGGQGYEQYF. CDR3 coding DNA: TGTGCCAGCAGCTTAGCCGGAGGACAGGGGTACGAGCAGTACTTC. This chain links TRBV7-2 with TRBJ2-7, with 9 bases identical to TRBD1. The CDR3 runs to 15 residues. V lost 0 bases and J lost 4; bases outside the gene matches: 4. In germline, CDR1 is SGHTA, CDR2 FQGNSA.

V gene TRBV28 combines with J gene TRBJ2-7; D remains ambiguous. Germline CDR1 MDHEN, CDR2 SYDVKM. The CDR3 extends over 13 amino acids. V was trimmed by 3 bases and J by 4 bases, leaving 10 bases between them. CDR3 sequence (DNA): TGTGCCAGCAGTTTCCAAGGACGGTACGAGCAGTACTTC. The encoded protein is CASSFQGRYEQYF.

The chain couples TRBV19 to TRBJ2-5; no clear D. This CDR3 region has 13 residues. From germline, CDR1 is LNHDA and CDR2 SQIVND (reference sequence). Trimming shortened V by 3 bases and J by 5 bases, and 10 bases separated the two germline ends. The CDR3 is CASSISRAETQYF. The CDR3 DNA is TGTGCCAGTAGTATTTCAAGGGCCGAGACCCAGTACTTC.

The chain couples TRBV2 to TRBJ2-7; 8 nucleotides align to TRBD2. CDR1 is SNHLY, CDR2 FYNNEI, per germline. V shed 6 bases, J shed 3 bases, and the junction held 7 bases outside the gene matches. The CDR3 consists of 14 residues. CDR3 DNA sequence: TGTGCCAGCAGGACCGGACTAGCCCTCTACGAGCAGTACTTC. Translated: CASRTGLALYEQYF.

V is TRBV7-2 and J is TRBJ2-1, with D perhaps TRBD2 (5 bases). V was trimmed by 2 bases and J by 6 bases, leaving 17 bases between them. Per the germline V gene, CDR1 is SGHTA and CDR2 is FQGNSA. This CDR3 is built from 16 residues. In DNA, the CDR3 is TGTGCCAGCAGCTTAATCGGTGGGAGAAATAGCAATGAGCAGTTCTTC. Encoded protein: CASSLIGGRNSNEQFF.

This chain connects TRBV7-2 to TRBJ2-3, with TRBD1 matching 11 bases. This CDR3 contains 18 residues. Germline V gives CDR1 SGHTA, CDR2 FQGNSA. V shed 9 bases and J 1 base; nucleotides not matched to a gene: 15. CDR3: CARRMLLGQGEGTDTQYF. CDR3 DNA: TGTGCCAGACGCATGCTGCTGGGACAGGGGGAAGGCACAGATACGCAGTATTTT.

A remark on this clone: Different DNA sequences within this sample yield the same CDR3. The chain recombines TRBV20-1 with TRBJ2-1, with D maybe TRBD2 (5 bases). Germline assignment: CDR1 DFQATT and CDR2 SNEGSKA (reference sequence). V lost 3 bases and J lost 5, with 5 bases in between. The CDR3 contains 11 residues. The CDR3 DNA sequence: TGCAGTGCTAGGGGAGACAATGAGCAGTTCTTC. Protein product: CSARGDNEQFF.

The CDR3 here is CATSTNLAALPEEQFF. The CDR3 DNA sequence: TGTGCCACCAGCACTAATCTAGCGGCCCTACCAGAGGAGCAGTTCTTC. The chain carries TRBV15 and TRBJ2-1; 7 nucleotides match TRBD2. Per germline, CDR1 LNHNV and CDR2 YYDKDF (reference sequence). The length of the CDR3 is 16 residues. J lost 10 bases, V lost 4 bases, and 16 bases had no gene match.

The CDR3 spells CASSNRDGSTDTQYF. The DNA of the CDR3 is TGTGCCAGTAGTAACCGGGACGGTAGCACAGATACGCAGTATTTT. The rearrangement uses TRBV19 and TRBJ2-3; the D call may be TRBD1 or TRBD2 (5 bases each). CDR3 length: 15 residues. V lost 4 bases and J 0 bases, leaving 11 bases between the germline ends. Germline CDR1 reads LNHDA; CDR2 reads SQIVND (reference sequence). The variable domain in full, completed from reference TRBV19 and TRBJ2-3, reads DGGITQSPKYLFRKEGQNVTLSCEQNLNHDAMYWYRQDPGQGLRLIYYSQIVNDFQKGDIAEGYSVSREKKESFPLTVTSAQKNPTAFYLCASSNRDGSTDTQYFGPGTRLTVL.

Here the CDR3 reads CASSSENRVRQPQHF. The CDR3 DNA follows: TGTGCCAGTAGTTCGGAGAACAGGGTTCGGCAGCCCCAGCATTTT. This sequence joins TRBV19 and TRBJ1-5; D might be TRBD1 (6 bases). Germline V gene lookup returns CDR1 LNHDA and CDR2 SQIVND (reference sequence). The CDR3 length is 15 residues. Trimming took off 5 bases at V and 7 bases at J, with 18 bases between the two ends.

The rearrangement uses TRBV7-9 and TRBJ2-7; possibly TRBD1 for D (6 bases). Germline V gene lookup returns CDR1 SEHNR and CDR2 FQNEAQ (reference sequence). Trimming pared 5 bases from V and 3 bases from J, leaving 17 bases between. The CDR3 is made up of 15 amino acids. The CDR3 sequence: CASSRDTGSGYEQYF. CDR3 nucleotide sequence: TGTGCCAGCAGCCGAGATACAGGGAGTGGCTACGAGCAGTACTTC.

The V call is TRBV5-5, the J call TRBJ2-7; D may match TRBD1 or TRBD2 (5 bases each). Germline-derived CDR1 and CDR2 are SGHKS and YYEKEE (reference sequence). V lost 2 bases and J lost 4, with 16 bases in between. The CDR3 has 15 amino acids. Written as DNA, the CDR3 is TGTGCCAGCAGCTTAGTGGCAGGGAGAGGTTACGAGCAGTACTTC. Its translation is CASSLVAGRGYEQYF.

V usage is TRBV7-7 and J usage is TRBJ2-2, with unresolved D. The V end lost 0 bases, the J end lost 4 bases, and 6 bases lay between the germline ends. The CDR3 has 14 residues. The germline V gene encodes CDR1 SSHAT and CDR2 FNYEAQ (reference sequence). The CDR3 loop reads CASSLAPGTGELFF. CDR3 DNA sequence: TGTGCCAGCAGCTTAGCGCCCGGCACCGGGGAGCTGTTTTTT. Full variable domain (missing parts from reference TRBV7-7 and TRBJ2-2): GAGVSQSPRYKVTKRGQDVTLRCDPISSHATLYWYQQALGQGPEFLTYFNYEAQPDKSGLPSDRFSAERPEGSISTLTIQRTEQRDSAMYRCASSLAPGTGELFFGEGSRLTVL.

This chain uses TRBV7-9 with TRBJ2-7; TRBD2 agrees at 8 bases. Germline CDR1 SEHNR, CDR2 FQNEAQ (reference sequence). The trim removed 5 bases at V and 3 bases at J, leaving 15 bases unmatched. The CDR3 is made up of 17 amino acids. The CDR3 bases are TGTGCCAGCAGCCCACGGGGGGGACTTCCAGCAAGCTACGAGCAGTACTTC. It specifies CASSPRGGLPASYEQYF.

This rearrangement joins TRBV9 to TRBJ2-1; no clear D gene. Trimming pared 0 bases from V and 4 bases from J, leaving 14 bases between. Germline CDR1 is SGDLS and CDR2 is YYNGEE. The CDR3 covers 16 residues. CDR3 bases: TGTGCCAGCAGCGTAGGGGGAAAACCTTCATACAATGAGCAGTTCTTC. This translates into CASSVGGKPSYNEQFF. The whole variable domain, remainder taken from reference TRBV9 and TRBJ2-1, is DSGVTQTPKHLITATGQRVTLRCSPRSGDLSVYWYQQSLDQGLQFLIQYYNGEERAKGNILERFSAQQFPDLHSELNLSSLELGDSALYFCASSVGGKPSYNEQFFGPGTRLTVL.

The CDR3 is CASSIPGAQETQYF. Written as DNA, the CDR3 is TGTGCCAGCAGCATACCGGGGGCCCAAGAGACCCAGTACTTC. The V call is TRBV5-4, the J call TRBJ2-5; D possibly uses TRBD1 or TRBD2 (6 bases each). Trimming pared 4 bases from V and 1 base from J, leaving 11 bases between. This CDR3 has 14 residues. Germline CDR1 is SGHNT and CDR2 is YYREEE (reference sequence). The variable domain in full, completed from reference TRBV5-4 and TRBJ2-5, reads ETGVTQSPTHLIKTRGQQVTLRCSSQSGHNTVSWYQQALGQGPQFIFQYYREEENGRGNFPPRFSGLQFPNYSSELNVNALELDDSALYLCASSIPGAQETQYFGPGTRLLVL.

As DNA, the CDR3 is TGTGCCAGCAGTCGGGGACCGGGGAGAAGAGACGGGGAGCTGTTTTTT. The encoded protein is CASSRGPGRRDGELFF. The rearrangement links TRBV27 to TRBJ2-2; either TRBD1 or TRBD2 may fit D (5 bases each). CDR3 size: 16 residues. Per the germline V gene, CDR1 is MNHEY and CDR2 is SMNVEV (reference sequence). The V gene lost 5 bases and the J gene lost 7 bases, with 20 bases spanning the gap.

The chain is built from TRBV28 and TRBJ1-5; no clear D gene. This CDR3 is 14 amino acids long. Per germline, CDR1 MDHEN and CDR2 SYDVKM. Between the trimmed V and J ends, which lost 4 bases and 2 bases, there was a span of 9 bases. The CDR3 spells CASSSDWGNQPQHF. CDR3 bases: TGTGCCAGCAGTTCGGATTGGGGCAATCAGCCCCAGCATTTT. The full variable domain, in which reference TRBV28 and TRBJ1-5 provide the parts outside the CDR3, is DVKVTQSSRYLVKRTGEKVFLECVQDMDHENMFWYRQDPGLGLRLIYFSYDVKMKEKGDIPEGYSVSREKKERFSLILESASTNQTSMYLCASSSDWGNQPQHFGDGTRLSIL.

The chain uses TRBV28 and TRBJ1-4; the D gene is possibly TRBD1 (5 bases). Per the germline V gene, CDR1 is MDHEN and CDR2 is SYDVKM. Trimming stripped 5 bases from V and 10 bases from J, with 20 bases between. This CDR3 contains 15 residues. The CDR3 loop is CASSAPRFQRGKLFF. In DNA form, the CDR3 reads TGTGCCAGCAGTGCCCCACGGTTCCAGAGGGGAAAACTGTTTTTT.

The chain couples TRBV4-1 to TRBJ2-3; 13 bases agree with TRBD2. This CDR3 has 19 amino acids. Germline CDR1 reads MGHRA; CDR2 reads YSYEKL. The V gene end was trimmed by 4 bases and the J gene end by 0 bases; junction bases not matched to a gene: 10. In nucleotides, the CDR3 is TGCGCCAGCAGCCCTTTCACTAGCGGGAGGGGAGGTAGCACAGATACGCAGTATTTT. Its protein product is CASSPFTSGRGGSTDTQYF.

The chain links TRBV18 to TRBJ2-3; D may match TRBD1 or TRBD2 (5 bases each). V lost 6 bases and J lost 4, with 17 bases in between. CDR1 and CDR2 (germline): KGHSH, LQKENI. The CDR3 runs 15 residues. The CDR3, as DNA: TGTGCCAGCTCCCGTATGGGGGAGTGGTCAGATACGCAGTATTTT. Translating it yields CASSRMGEWSDTQYF.

The V and J genes are TRBV9 and TRBJ1-1, with 8 bases fitting TRBD1. V gave up 4 bases and J gave up 5 bases; unmatched junction bases: 10. The CDR3 runs 15 residues. Germline V gene lookup returns CDR1 SGDLS and CDR2 YYNGEE. The CDR3 nucleotides are TGTGCCAGCAGCCCCGAGACAGGGGTGGGGACTGAAGCTTTCTTT. Translation: CASSPETGVGTEAFF.

The genes are TRBV7-9 and TRBJ2-7; TRBD1 aligns across 9 bases. Germline V gene data show CDR1 as SEHNR and CDR2 as FQNEAQ (reference sequence). Unmatched junction bases numbered 13, after V lost 1 base and J lost 3 bases. The CDR3 consists of 18 residues. CDR3 residues: CASSLEAILSGQGYEQYF. CDR3 sequence (DNA): TGTGCCAGCAGCTTAGAAGCAATCCTATCGGGACAGGGCTACGAGCAGTACTTC.

V usage is TRBV4-1 and J usage is TRBJ2-1; D remains ambiguous. Germline V CDR1 and CDR2: MGHRA, YSYEKL. The CDR3 sequence is 16 residues long. With 3 bases removed from V and 2 bases from J, the gap between germline ends came to 14 bases. CDR3 DNA sequence: TGCGCCAGCAGCCATCCTCCCGCGCAGACCTACAATGAGCAGTTCTTC. Translation: CASSHPPAQTYNEQFF.

About this clone: The sample holds other DNA sequences that translate to the same CDR3. The rearrangement joins TRBV10-3 to TRBJ2-7; 9 nucleotides agree with TRBD1. After removal of 9 bases from V and 4 bases from J, the junction contained 4 bases not matched to a gene. The CDR3 loop spans 12 amino acids. Per germline, CDR1 ENHRY and CDR2 SYGVKD. Written as DNA, the CDR3 is TGTGCCATTTCGGACAGGGGATACGAGCAGTACTTC. This codes for CAISDRGYEQYF.